These 19 T cell receptor beta chains came from one sample sequenced in a study of shared clonotypes between healthy human individuals. Only in-frame clones appear in the TCRdb table, and some are missing; sequencing was by immunoSEQ multiplex PCR. The repertoire holds some 1.1 million clones, with 70% to 80% as singletons. The sequenced material came from memory CD4+ T cells from PBMCs. Subset noted: CD45RA-negative fraction. The receptors come from a man aged 18 to 29 in good health. Some clones in this sample may be carry-over from other donors' samples.

This clone was seen just once. The chain recombines TRBV6-1 with TRBJ1-5, with D perhaps TRBD1 (5 bases). Trimming cost V 7 bases and J 5 bases, with 15 bases left between them. The CDR3 runs 14 residues. Per germline, CDR1 MNHNS and CDR2 SASEGT. Written as DNA, the CDR3 is TGTGCCAGCAATAACAGGTTTGGGGATCAGCCCCAGCATTTT. This encodes CASNNRFGDQPQHF.

J is TRBJ2-7 and V is TRBV6-1; the D gene is possibly TRBD1 (6 bases). The length of the CDR3 is 14 residues. V lost 5 bases to trimming and J lost 1 base, with 12 bases between them. Germline CDR1 reads MNHNS; CDR2 reads SASEGT. The CDR3 protein is CASSRQVASYEQYF. In DNA, the CDR3 is TGTGCCAGCAGTCGACAGGTCGCATCCTACGAGCAGTACTTC.

J is TRBJ2-2 and V is TRBV7-8, with 7 nucleotides matching TRBD2. The V gene's germline CDR1 is SGHVS and CDR2 FQNEAQ. This CDR3 spans 15 amino acids. V trimming: 7 bases; J trimming: 5 bases; junction bases outside the gene matches: 10. CDR3: CASTDLAGPTGELFF. The CDR3 DNA sequence: TGTGCCAGCACCGATTTAGCGGGTCCTACCGGGGAGCTGTTTTTT. Supplemented by reference TRBV7-8 and TRBJ2-2, the full variable domain reads GAGVSQSPRYKVAKRGQDVALRCDPISGHVSLFWYQQALGQGPEFLTYFQNEAQLDKSGLPSDRFFAERPEGSVSTLKIQRTQQEDSAVYLCASTDLAGPTGELFFGEGSRLTVL.

The chain has TRBV15 and TRBJ2-1; maybe TRBD2 (5 bases). Germline V gives CDR1 LNHNV, CDR2 YYDKDF (reference sequence). The CDR3 contains 15 residues. Trimming removed 5 bases at V and 4 bases at J, with 15 bases between. CDR3 in DNA: TGTGCCACCAGCCGGAGTTCCGGGAAGTACAATGAGCAGTTCTTC. Its translation: CATSRSSGKYNEQFF.

V is TRBV5-5 and J is TRBJ1-3, with D possibly matching TRBD1 (5 bases). Germline CDR1 SGHKS, CDR2 YYEKEE (reference sequence). V lost 4 bases, J lost 2 bases, and 7 bases lay in between. CDR3 length: 13 residues. The DNA for the CDR3 is TGTGCCAGCAGCCTGGACACTGGAAACACCATATATTTT. It encodes CASSLDTGNTIYF.

The chain employs TRBV11-2 and TRBJ2-7; tentatively, D is TRBD1 or TRBD2 (5 bases each). The V end was cut by 5 bases, the J end by 5 bases, with 22 bases between. The CDR3 length is 16 residues. Looked up from germline, CDR1 is SGHAT and CDR2 is FQNNGV. CDR3 DNA: TGTGCCAGCAGCCTCCTCCCCGGGATCATGGGGCACGAGCAGTACTTC. It specifies CASSLLPGIMGHEQYF.

The chain uses TRBV6-5 and TRBJ1-2; 7 positions match TRBD1. CDR3 size: 13 residues. Germline V gene lookup returns CDR1 MNHEY and CDR2 SVGAGI. V lost 6 bases and J lost 5; bases outside the gene matches: 6. The CDR3: CASSLDRTYGYTF. For the CDR3, the DNA is TGTGCCAGCAGCCTGGACAGGACTTATGGCTACACCTTC.

This clone was detected once. This rearrangement joins TRBV25-1 to TRBJ2-3; 8 bases agree with TRBD2. CDR1 and CDR2 from the germline V gene are MGHDK and SYGVNS. Trimming took 7 bases from V and 1 from J; bases not matched to a gene: 4. The CDR3 totals 14 residues. The chain's CDR3 is CASNRAGGTDTQYF. DNA for the CDR3: TGTGCCAGCAACAGAGCGGGAGGCACAGATACGCAGTATTTT.

This clone was counted between two and nine times. The V and J genes are TRBV25-1 and TRBJ2-7; tentative D call: TRBD1 (5 bases). This CDR3 is built from 13 residues. CDR1 is MGHDK, CDR2 SYGVNS, per germline. V was trimmed by 2 bases and J by 12 bases, leaving 17 bases between them. The CDR3 bases are TGTGCCAGCAGTGAAGATAGGTCCGGCACAGGGTACTTC. It is translated as CASSEDRSGTGYF.

Details on this clone: The identical CDR3 is also encoded by other nucleotide sequences in the sample. CDR3 sequence (DNA): TGTGCCAGCAGCCGGGACCGACAAGAGACCCAGTACTTC. Translating gives CASSRDRQETQYF. The chain has TRBV6-5 and TRBJ2-5; either TRBD1 or TRBD2 may supply D (5 bases each). The CDR3 sequence is 13 residues long. Germline-derived CDR1 and CDR2 are MNHEY and SVGAGI. Trimming removed 6 bases from V and 2 bases from J, with 10 bases in between.

This chain links TRBV7-3 with TRBJ2-1; D not resolved. This CDR3 is built from 13 residues. V gave up 2 bases and J gave up 6 bases, with 8 bases separating them. CDR1 is SGHTA, CDR2 FQGTGA, per germline. The CDR3: CASSLQLGNEQFF. For the CDR3, the DNA is TGTGCCAGCAGCTTACAACTTGGCAATGAGCAGTTCTTC. The entire variable domain, with the rest obtained from reference TRBV7-3 and TRBJ2-1, is as follows: GAGVSQTPSNKVTEKGKYVELRCDPISGHTALYWYRQSLGQGPEFLIYFQGTGAADDSGLPNDRFFAVRPEGSVSTLKIQRTERGDSAVYLCASSLQLGNEQFFGPGTRLTVL.

The J gene is TRBJ2-7, the V gene TRBV7-3; no firm D call. The CDR3 runs to 13 residues. Between the trimmed V and J ends, which lost 2 bases and 4 bases, there was a span of 9 bases. Germline V gene lookup returns CDR1 SGHTA and CDR2 FQGTGA. CDR3 protein: CASSLYSRYEQYF. Here the CDR3 DNA reads TGTGCCAGCAGCTTATATTCACGGTACGAGCAGTACTTC.

The chain uses TRBV7-9 and TRBJ2-3, with unresolved D. There are 13 residues in the CDR3. Trimming cost V 1 base and J 2 bases, with 4 bases left between them. Looked up from germline, CDR1 is SEHNR and CDR2 is FQNEAQ (reference sequence). The CDR3 here is CASSLGDTDTQYF. In DNA form, the CDR3 reads TGTGCCAGCAGCTTAGGAGACACAGATACGCAGTATTTT.

This clone was picked up a small number of times. The V call is TRBV4-3, the J call TRBJ2-1, with 7 bases fitting TRBD2. The trim removed 4 bases at V and 5 bases at J, leaving 14 bases unmatched. The CDR3 contains 17 residues. Germline CDR1 and CDR2: LGHNA and YSLEER. In DNA form, the CDR3 reads TGCGCCAGCAGCCTCCTAGCGGACAACATAAGGGACAATGAGCAGTTCTTC. Protein: CASSLLADNIRDNEQFF.

This sequence joins TRBV9 and TRBJ2-2, with D possibly TRBD1 on 6 matching bases. Per germline, CDR1 SGDLS and CDR2 YYNGEE. The V and J ends lost 3 bases and 3 bases respectively, with 12 bases between them. The CDR3 consists of 15 residues. The CDR3 here is CASSADSPYTGELFF. The CDR3 coding sequence is TGTGCCAGCAGCGCGGACAGCCCATACACCGGGGAGCTGTTTTTT.

J is TRBJ1-2 and V is TRBV4-2, with 9 nucleotides matching TRBD1. The CDR3 is made up of 16 amino acids. V gave up 0 bases and J gave up 4 bases; unmatched junction bases: 6. Germline values: CDR1 LGHNA, CDR2 YNFKEQ. The CDR3: CASSQEGTGIGYGYTF. As DNA, the CDR3 is TGTGCCAGCAGCCAAGAGGGGACAGGGATTGGCTATGGCTACACCTTC.

V gene TRBV9 combines with J gene TRBJ2-2; a possible D gene is TRBD2 (6 bases). V was pared by 5 bases and J by 3 bases, with 17 bases between. Looked up from germline, CDR1 is SGDLS and CDR2 is YYNGEE. The CDR3 is made up of 16 amino acids. Here the CDR3 DNA reads TGTGCCAGCAGTGAGGGGAGGACTATACACACCGGGGAGCTGTTTTTT. Protein product: CASSEGRTIHTGELFF.

In its sample, this clone was seen a few times. The same CDR3 also results from other DNA sequences found in this sample. This chain uses TRBV9 with TRBJ1-2, with no clear D. Trimming cost V 3 bases and J 4 bases, with 7 bases left between them. The CDR3 totals 12 residues. Germline CDR1 reads SGDLS; CDR2 reads YYNGEE. The CDR3 is CASSAHSYGYTF. The DNA for the CDR3 is TGTGCCAGCAGCGCCCACAGCTATGGCTACACCTTC.

V usage is TRBV4-2 and J usage is TRBJ2-1, with TRBD2 matching over 11 bases. Germline V gene sequence: CDR1 LGHNA, CDR2 YNFKEQ. Trimming at V came to 4 bases and at J to 4 bases, leaving 3 bases not matched to a gene. The CDR3 is 15 amino acids. The CDR3 sequence is CASSPRTSGYNEQFF. CDR3 nucleotide sequence: TGTGCCAGCAGCCCCCGGACTAGCGGGTACAATGAGCAGTTCTTC.